These T cell receptor beta chains were read from a single sample in a study of blood T cells in healthy people across ages. In TCRdb, the 5' RACE reads were re-called with MiXCR into one record per CDR3 protein. The sample contains approximately 960,000 distinct CDR3 sequences, under 35% of which appear only once. This same sample was also taken into another study, of T cells of mothers and their children.

Specimen: blood. The receptors originated from a woman between 40 and 50 years old in good health. The CDR3 runs from the conserved cysteine through the conserved F or W. A D gene is named only where the DNA matches it firmly. Only part of the rows carry a size: once, few, many, or a class if the clone is expanded.

abundance	d_gene	v_gene	j_gene	CDR3aa	CDR3nt
many	TRBD1	TRBV2	TRBJ2-7	CASSEGGQGYEQYF	TGTGCCAGCAGTGAGGGGGGACAGGGTTACGAGCAGTACTTC
.	.	TRBV7-2	TRBJ1-6	CASSLVWQGDSPPHF	TGTGCCAGCAGCTTAGTTTGGCAGGGAGATTCACCCCCCCACTTT
many	TRBD2	TRBV5-1	TRBJ2-1	CASSSRLAGDYNEQFF	TGCGCCAGCAGCTCCCGACTAGCGGGGGACTACAATGAGCAGTTCTTC
.	.	TRBV12-3/TRBV12-4	TRBJ1-5	CASSFREDQPQHF	TGTGCCAGCAGTTTTAGAGAGGATCAGCCCCAGCATTTT
.	.	TRBV29-1	TRBJ2-3	CSVVPGRWGTDTQYF	TGCAGCGTTGTACCAGGGAGGTGGGGCACAGATACGCAGTATTTT
many	.	TRBV15	TRBJ1-1	CATSSRVLDTEAFF	TGTGCCACCAGCAGTAGGGTGCTGGACACTGAAGCTTTCTTT
.	.	TRBV15	TRBJ2-3	CATSRGETRPDTQYF	TGTGCCACCAGCAGAGGAGAGACGCGGCCAGATACGCAGTATTTT
few	.	TRBV12-3/TRBV12-4	TRBJ1-4	CASSLIEGFEKLFF	TGTGCCAGCAGTTTAATCGAAGGTTTTGAAAAACTGTTTTTT
many	TRBD1	TRBV7-3	TRBJ2-5	CASSNRGGETQYF	TGTGCCAGCAGTAACAGGGGCGGAGAGACCCAGTACTTC
.	.	TRBV5-1	TRBJ2-1	CASSLGRDLSYNEQFF	TGCGCCAGCAGCTTGGGGCGGGACCTCTCCTACAATGAGCAGTTCTTC
few	TRBD2	TRBV14	TRBJ2-3	CASSQDPAGTSTDTQYF	TGTGCCAGCAGCCAAGACCCAGCGGGGACTTCCACAGATACGCAGTATTTT
many	.	TRBV27	TRBJ2-7	CASSFGSTWIEQYF	TGTGCCAGCAGTTTTGGCTCGACTTGGATCGAGCAGTACTTC
many	TRBD2	TRBV6-1	TRBJ2-3	CASSPRTSGVSTDTQYF	TGTGCCAGCAGTCCGCGGACTAGCGGGGTGAGCACAGATACGCAGTATTTT
.	TRBD1	TRBV6-5	TRBJ1-1	CASSYLRTPGTVNTEAFF	TGTGCCAGCAGTTACCTGAGGACCCCCGGGACAGTGAACACTGAAGCTTTCTTT
.	TRBD1	TRBV11-2	TRBJ2-7	CASSFLTGTAYEQYF	TGTGCCAGCAGCTTTCTGACCGGGACAGCCTACGAGCAGTACTTC
.	.	TRBV28	TRBJ1-3	CASSLRGFSGNTIYF	TGTGCCAGCAGTTTACGGGGTTTCTCTGGAAACACCATATATTTT
many	.	TRBV7-9	TRBJ2-7	CASSLGLQGPFYEQYF	TGTGCCAGCAGCTTAGGCCTACAAGGCCCCTTCTACGAGCAGTACTTC